This T cell receptor beta chain was identified during a study of read filtering for tumor transcriptome and immune sequencing. Regarding the study as a whole: Without single-read clonotypes, shared clonotype proportions correlated more between IR-seq and RNA-seq. Even smaller IR-seq throughput identified most shared clonotypes.

The length of the CDR3 is 14 residues. CDR1 is DFQATT, CDR2 SNEGSKA, per germline (reference sequence). Trimming stripped 0 bases from V and 8 bases from J, with 13 bases between. This clonotype was recorded at least ten times. The antigen remains undetermined. This library used roughly 400 ng RNA and molecular barcoded adaptors spanning alpha/delta and beta/gamma chains. One entry per CDR3 protein results from TCRdb running MiXCR on the reads. The sample records 130,000 or so distinct CDR3 sequences, less than 15% being singletons. The sample comprised a population of CD138-negative cells sorted from bone marrow. The chain employs TRBV20-1 and TRBJ2-2; D tentatively fits TRBD1 or TRBD2 (5 bases each). This clonotype originated in a donor aged 40 or over with multiple myeloma. CDR3 protein: CSARDFGDQGELFF. Written as DNA, the CDR3 is TGCAGTGCTAGAGATTTCGGGGACCAAGGGGAGCTGTTTTTT.